The subject of this entry is one T cell receptor (beta chain). The target antigen is unknown. The sample belongs to a study of cytomegalovirus exposure and HLA in healthy donors. PCR was performed using 60 Vbeta and 13 Jbeta primers. Sequenced by immunoSEQ multiplex PCR; TCRdb stores in-frame clones only, minus some. The sample has 90,000 to 150,000 clones; 73% are singletons. Study results and limitations: TCR beta sequences numbering 15,000 to 20,000 were associated with HLA alleles at 0.05 false discovery rate in a later analysis. Segments of the TCR beta V type were, in most cases, productive about 87% or about 30% of the time in an earlier analysis.

This CDR3 is built from 15 residues. Germline V gene sequence: CDR1 LGHNA, CDR2 YSLEER. V was cut by 4 bases and J by 6 bases, with 16 bases left in between. Sequencing used PBMCs. The receptor was derived from a woman between 40 and 50 years old in good health and CMV-seronegative. V usage is TRBV4-3 and J usage is TRBJ2-1; D possibly corresponds to TRBD2 (5 bases). The CDR3 DNA follows: TGCGCCAGCAGCCGCGCCGTCGCGGGCGGCAATGAGCAGTTCTTC. Protein: CASSRAVAGGNEQFF.